These 27 T cell receptor beta chains originate from one sample sequenced in a study of identical twins. MiXCR, applied by TCRdb to the 5' RACE reads, yields one record per CDR3 protein. Of roughly 490,000 distinct CDR3 sequences listed, 13% to 15% are singletons. This sample also appeared in a second study, on yellow fever vaccine responses in identical twins.

The sequencing sample was made of CD4+ T cells sorted from blood. These receptor sequences come from a woman aged 18-35 years in good health.

In its sample, this clonotype was seen a few times. This chain uses TRBV18 with TRBJ2-1; a weak D match, TRBD1 (6 bases). CDR1 KGHSH and CDR2 LQKENI come from the germline V gene. The germline V and J ends were trimmed by 3 bases and 4 bases, with 7 bases remaining between them. CDR3 size: 13 residues. CDR3 amino acids: CASSPGQYNEQFF. CDR3 in DNA: TGTGCCAGCTCACCCGGACAGTACAATGAGCAGTTCTTC.

This clonotype turned up a few times. This chain links TRBV12-3 or TRBV12-4 with TRBJ2-2, with 14 bases fitting TRBD2. This CDR3 has 16 amino acids. V trimming: 7 bases; J trimming: 7 bases; junction bases outside the gene matches: 8. CDR3 sequence: CASKPGLAGVGGELFF. CDR3 nucleotide sequence: TGTGCCAGCAAGCCGGGACTAGCGGGAGTGGGCGGGGAGCTGTTTTTT.

The V call is TRBV12-3 or TRBV12-4, the J call TRBJ2-1; the D is unclear. The CDR3 contains 11 residues. Trimming pared 3 bases from V and 15 bases from J, leaving 12 bases between. CDR3 residues: CASSFDGGRFF. The DNA of the CDR3 is TGTGCCAGCAGTTTTGATGGCGGTCGGTTCTTC.

This chain links TRBV18 with TRBJ1-3; a weak D match, TRBD1 (6 bases). Trimming pared 2 bases from V and 5 bases from J, leaving 13 bases between. The CDR3 extends over 15 amino acids. Germline V gene sequence: CDR1 KGHSH, CDR2 LQKENI. The chain's CDR3 is CASSPKDSGRNTIYF. CDR3 in DNA: TGTGCCAGCTCACCAAAGGACAGCGGACGAAACACCATATATTTT.

The genes are TRBV12-3 or TRBV12-4 and TRBJ2-3; tentatively, D is TRBD2 (5 bases). V was trimmed by 1 base and J by 4 bases, leaving 15 bases between them. This CDR3 is 16 amino acids long. CDR3 sequence: CASSLVLGGRPDTQYF. CDR3 DNA: TGTGCCAGCAGTTTAGTCCTTGGAGGCCGGCCAGATACGCAGTATTTT.

The chain employs TRBV7-9 and TRBJ2-1; 7 bases fit TRBD2. The CDR3 contains 17 residues. V was pared by 5 bases and J by 4 bases, with 14 bases of the junction left unmatched. Germline-derived CDR1 and CDR2 are SEHNR and FQNEAQ (reference sequence). CDR3 nucleotides: TGTGCCAGCAGCCCCCCCTGGGCCAGCGGGATTTACAATGAGCAGTTCTTC. It translates to CASSPPWASGIYNEQFF.

The V and J genes are TRBV7-9 and TRBJ1-5; the D gene is possibly TRBD1 (5 bases). This CDR3 is 14 amino acids long. Germline lookup yields CDR1 SEHNR and CDR2 FQNEAQ (reference sequence). Trimming removed 5 bases at V and 3 bases at J, with 11 bases between. In nucleotides, the CDR3 is TGTGCCAGCAGCCGGGGACCTAACAATCAGCCCCAGCATTTT. This codes for CASSRGPNNQPQHF.

This clonotype was recorded a few times. The chain joins TRBV7-9 to TRBJ2-6; D not certain. The V end was cut by 3 bases, the J end by 0 bases, with 6 bases between. Per germline, CDR1 SEHNR and CDR2 FQNEAQ (reference sequence). CDR3 size: 15 residues. CDR3: CASSFRSSGANVLTF. CDR3 sequence (DNA): TGTGCCAGCAGCTTTCGTAGCTCTGGGGCCAACGTCCTGACTTTC.

The chain combines TRBV12-3 or TRBV12-4 with TRBJ2-5; possibly TRBD2 for D (5 bases). The CDR3 loop spans 13 amino acids. V lost 6 bases to trimming and J lost 7 bases, with 15 bases between them. DNA of the CDR3: TGTGCCAGCAGACTGGACTTCGGTGGGACCCAGTACTTC. This codes for CASRLDFGGTQYF.

Only a few counts were recorded for this clonotype. CDR3 sequence: CASSYSAGQVVETQYF. CDR3 nucleotide sequence: TGTGCCAGCAGTTACTCGGCAGGGCAGGTAGTCGAGACCCAGTACTTC. This sequence joins TRBV6-5 and TRBJ2-5; TRBD1 is a possible D gene (5 bases). This CDR3 contains 16 residues. Trimming stripped 0 bases from V and 5 bases from J, with 16 bases between. Germline CDR1 and CDR2: MNHEY and SVGAGI.

This clonotype was seen many times. The chain combines TRBV7-2 with TRBJ2-3; either TRBD1 or TRBD2 may supply D (6 bases each). CDR3 size: 16 residues. Germline-derived CDR1 and CDR2 are SGHTA and FQGNSA. Trimming removed 2 bases from V and 0 bases from J, with 12 bases in between. The CDR3: CASSLMGGTSTDTQYF. CDR3 DNA sequence: TGTGCCAGCAGCTTAATGGGGGGCACTAGCACAGATACGCAGTATTTT.

The chain recombines TRBV11-3 with TRBJ2-1; weak D call: TRBD1 (5 bases). The CDR3 spans 14 residues. With 5 bases removed from V and 6 bases from J, the gap between germline ends came to 14 bases. Germline CDR1 and CDR2: SGHNT and YENEEA. The CDR3 sequence: CASSKQGPTNEQFF. For the CDR3, the DNA is TGTGCCAGCAGCAAGCAGGGCCCTACCAATGAGCAGTTCTTC.

This clonotype was counted a few times. J is TRBJ1-1 and V is TRBV6-1, with unresolved D. V lost 0 bases, J lost 6 bases, and 8 bases lay in between. CDR3 length equals 13 residues. Looked up from germline, CDR1 is MNHNS and CDR2 is SASEGT. The DNA of the CDR3 is TGTGCCAGCAGTGAAGCGGGTGACGCTGAAGCTTTCTTT. This translates into CASSEAGDAEAFF.

This chain uses TRBV12-5 with TRBJ2-1; 7 bases align to TRBD1. Trimming at V came to 1 base and at J to 7 bases, leaving 10 bases not matched to a gene. Germline V gene data show CDR1 as LGHNT and CDR2 as FRNRAP. This CDR3 contains 16 residues. CDR3 sequence reads: CASGLAGTGARNEQFF. DNA of the CDR3: TGTGCTAGTGGTTTGGCCGGCACAGGGGCGAGGAATGAGCAGTTCTTC.

This clonotype has more than one count but fewer than ten. The chain uses TRBV20-1 and TRBJ2-1; 10 bases align to TRBD2. The CDR3 is 16 amino acids. The germline gives CDR1 DFQATT, CDR2 SNEGSKA (reference sequence). J gave up 7 bases and V 0 bases, and 9 bases lay outside the gene matches. The CDR3 spells CSARDLASGGLNEQFF. CDR3 nucleotides: TGCAGTGCTAGAGATTTGGCTAGCGGGGGCTTAAATGAGCAGTTCTTC.

DNA of the CDR3: TGTGCCAGCAGCTTAAACACGATTAACTATGGCTACACCTTC. Translating it yields CASSLNTINYGYTF. J is TRBJ1-2 and V is TRBV12-3 or TRBV12-4, with D hard to call. The CDR3 spans 14 residues. The germline V and J ends were trimmed by 6 bases and 1 base, with 12 bases remaining between them.

This clonotype was seen more than once but under ten times. The V and J genes are TRBV7-2 and TRBJ2-7, with 8 bases matching TRBD2. CDR3 length: 16 amino acids. V gave up 3 bases and J gave up 0 bases; unmatched junction bases: 7. Per germline, CDR1 SGHTA and CDR2 FQGNSA. In DNA form, the CDR3 reads TGTGCCAGCAGCTTTAGGGAGCGGGAGCCCTCCTACGAGCAGTACTTC. It is translated as CASSFREREPSYEQYF.

The V call is TRBV24-1, the J call TRBJ2-5, with unresolved D. V was cut by 5 bases and J by 5 bases, with 11 bases left in between. There are 13 residues in the CDR3. CDR1 is KGHDR and CDR2 is SFDVKD in the germline V gene. The CDR3 here is CATSVSGLETQYF. CDR3 nucleotide sequence: TGTGCCACCAGTGTTAGTGGGTTGGAGACCCAGTACTTC.

The CDR3 bases are TGTGCCAGCAGCGTAGTTCCCAGCGGGGGGGCCTTGACCGGGGAGCTGTTTTTT. This encodes CASSVVPSGGALTGELFF. This rearrangement joins TRBV9 to TRBJ2-2; 10 bases line up with TRBD2. The CDR3 consists of 18 residues. Germline trimming cut 0 bases from V and 5 bases from J; bases unmatched to any gene: 10. Germline values: CDR1 SGDLS, CDR2 YYNGEE.

The rearrangement links TRBV11-2 to TRBJ2-3; TRBD2 matches 12 bases. Germline V gene lookup returns CDR1 SGHAT and CDR2 FQNNGV. This CDR3 contains 18 residues. Unmatched junction bases numbered 10, after V lost 4 bases and J lost 2 bases. CDR3 sequence reads: CASSYWTSGVSHTDTQYF. As DNA, the CDR3 is TGTGCCAGCAGCTATTGGACTAGCGGGGTTTCTCACACAGATACGCAGTATTTT.

This clonotype was found a few times. The V gene is TRBV19, the J gene TRBJ1-5; possible D gene TRBD1, 5 bases. CDR1 is LNHDA, CDR2 SQIVND, per germline (reference sequence). V was cut by 3 bases and J by 2 bases, with 11 bases left in between. The CDR3 extends over 15 amino acids. CDR3: CASSIARGGNQPQHF. In DNA form, the CDR3 reads TGTGCCAGTAGTATTGCTAGGGGTGGCAATCAGCCCCAGCATTTT.

This clonotype was counted many times. V usage is TRBV7-2 and J usage is TRBJ2-3; weak D call: TRBD2 (5 bases). CDR1 and CDR2 (germline): SGHTA, FQGNSA. Trimming removed 5 bases from V and 4 bases from J, with 10 bases in between. The CDR3 runs to 13 residues. The chain's CDR3 is CASSLWESDTQYF. The CDR3 nucleotides are TGTGCCAGCAGCCTTTGGGAGTCAGATACGCAGTATTTT.

This clonotype was seen a few times. This chain connects TRBV5-6 to TRBJ2-6; a possible D gene is TRBD2 (6 bases). The germline V gene has CDR1 SGHDT and CDR2 YYEEEE. Trimming cost V 5 bases and J 2 bases, with 8 bases left between them. This CDR3 has 14 residues. In nucleotides, the CDR3 is TGTGCCAGCAGGCGGAGGGCTGGGGCCAACGTCCTGACTTTC. This sequence encodes CASRRRAGANVLTF.

Many counts were recorded for this clonotype. The chain links TRBV6-4 to TRBJ2-1, with 12 bases lining up with TRBD2. CDR1 is MRHNA, CDR2 SNTAGT, per germline. The CDR3 length is 15 residues. V lost 0 bases, J lost 6 bases, and 0 bases stayed unmatched. CDR3 sequence reads: CASSDSTSGSNEQFF. The CDR3 nucleotides read TGTGCCAGCAGTGACTCGACTAGCGGGAGCAATGAGCAGTTCTTC.

This clonotype occurred many times. The gene calls are TRBV5-1 and TRBJ1-5; D is ambiguous. Trimming cost V 0 bases and J 2 bases, with 15 bases left between them. The CDR3 covers 17 residues. In germline, CDR1 is SGHRS, CDR2 YFSETQ. The CDR3 bases are TGCGCCAGCAGCTTGGGTGGGAATTTATTCGGCAATCAGCCCCAGCATTTT. Protein: CASSLGGNLFGNQPQHF.

The rearrangement joins TRBV27 to TRBJ2-1; possibly TRBD2 for D (5 bases). Germline CDR1 MNHEY, CDR2 SMNVEV (reference sequence). The CDR3 is 15 amino acids. The V end lost 2 bases, the J end lost 4 bases, and 12 bases lay between the germline ends. CDR3 in amino acids: CASSLRAGNYNEQFF. The CDR3 nucleotides read TGTGCCAGCAGTTTAAGGGCGGGTAATTACAATGAGCAGTTCTTC.

The CDR3 sequence is CASSQGTLAKPYEQYF. The CDR3, as DNA: TGCGCCAGCAGCCAAGGGACTCTAGCGAAGCCCTACGAGCAGTACTTC. The chain combines TRBV4-1 with TRBJ2-7; D possibly corresponds to TRBD2 (6 bases). The CDR3 sequence is 16 residues long. The V end lost 1 base, the J end lost 2 bases, and 15 bases lay between the germline ends. Germline V CDR1 and CDR2: MGHRA, YSYEKL.